The 26 T cell receptor beta chains below all came from one sample that was sequenced in a study of cytomegalovirus exposure and HLA in healthy donors. The data were produced by immunoSEQ multiplex PCR, yet TCRdb's version contains in-frame clones alone and is incomplete. The table has about 76,000 clones, less than 95% seen once; the top ten hold approximately 0.59%. The material sequenced was PBMCs. The receptors originated from a woman between 18 and 29 years old in good health and CMV-seronegative.

The J gene is TRBJ2-7, the V gene TRBV7-8, with 8 nucleotides matching TRBD1. The CDR3 is 15 residues long. V gave up 4 bases and J gave up 0 bases; unmatched junction bases: 5. Germline lookup yields CDR1 SGHVS and CDR2 FQNEAQ. CDR3 sequence: CASSSSTGDSYEQYF. The CDR3 nucleotides are TGTGCCAGCAGCTCTTCGACAGGGGACTCCTACGAGCAGTACTTC. Full variable domain (rest looked up from reference TRBV7-8 and TRBJ2-7): GAGVSQSPRYKVAKRGQDVALRCDPISGHVSLFWYQQALGQGPEFLTYFQNEAQLDKSGLPSDRFFAERPEGSVSTLKIQRTQQEDSAVYLCASSSSTGDSYEQYFGPGTRLTVT.

The V call is TRBV5-4, the J call TRBJ2-7; no firm D call. This CDR3 is 12 amino acids long. The germline CDR1 and CDR2 sequences are SGHNT and YYREEE (reference sequence). Trimming left V 0 bases short and J 4 bases short, with 5 bases between. The CDR3, as DNA: TGTGCCAGCAGCTTGGGAGTGTACGAGCAGTACTTC. It codes for CASSLGVYEQYF.

This chain joins TRBV18 and TRBJ1-4, with 7 positions matching TRBD1. Losses at the gene ends were 1 base for V and 2 bases for J; bases not matched to a gene: 4. CDR3 length equals 16 residues. The germline V gene encodes CDR1 KGHSH and CDR2 LQKENI. The CDR3 region is CASSPQGATTNEKLFF. The CDR3 nucleotides are TGTGCCAGCTCACCACAGGGGGCAACGACTAATGAAAAACTGTTTTTT. The full variable domain, in which reference TRBV18 and TRBJ1-4 provide the parts outside the CDR3, is NAGVMQNPRHLVRRRGQEARLRCSPMKGHSHVYWYRQLPEEGLKFMVYLQKENIIDESGMPKERFSAEFPKEGPSILRIQQVVRGDSAAYFCASSPQGATTNEKLFFGSGTQLSVL.

This clone was picked up one time. The chain uses TRBV18 and TRBJ1-3; no clear D. Germline CDR1 KGHSH, CDR2 LQKENI. The CDR3 covers 15 residues. V lost 2 bases to trimming and J lost 0 bases, with 8 bases between them. CDR3 DNA sequence: TGTGCCAGCTCACCAACGCCCAGCTCTGGAAACACCATATATTTT. It codes for CASSPTPSSGNTIYF.

The chain carries TRBV9 and TRBJ1-1, with D uncertain. The CDR3 totals 14 residues. V lost 4 bases, J lost 1 base, and 11 bases lay in between. CDR1 is SGDLS and CDR2 is YYNGEE in the germline V gene. CDR3 protein: CASSPRLGNTEAFF. The CDR3 DNA is TGTGCCAGCAGCCCCCGACTGGGGAACACTGAAGCTTTCTTT.

The V gene is TRBV4-2, the J gene TRBJ1-3; 9 nucleotides align to TRBD1. This CDR3 spans 15 amino acids. The germline V gene encodes CDR1 LGHNA and CDR2 YNFKEQ. The ends lost 4 bases at V and 4 bases at J; junction bases unmatched: 5. The CDR3 nucleotides read TGTGCCAGCAGCCGAGACAGGGGGTCAGGAAACACCATATATTTT. Its translation is CASSRDRGSGNTIYF.

The genes are TRBV2 and TRBJ1-1; D gene unclear. The CDR3 is made up of 13 amino acids. Between the trimmed V and J ends, which lost 1 base and 1 base, there was a span of 4 bases. Germline loops: CDR1 SNHLY, CDR2 FYNNEI. CDR3: CASSEGRNTEAFF. CDR3 coding DNA: TGTGCCAGCAGTGAAGGTCGGAACACTGAAGCTTTCTTT.

The J gene is TRBJ1-2, the V gene TRBV19; D might be TRBD1 (6 bases). Germline-derived CDR1 and CDR2 are LNHDA and SQIVND (reference sequence). The CDR3 has 15 residues. V dropped 5 bases and J dropped 0 bases, with 13 bases sitting between them. CDR3 bases: TGTGCCAGTAGTTATCTACAGGGTTCTAACTATGGCTACACCTTC. It is translated as CASSYLQGSNYGYTF. The full variable domain, completed using reference TRBV19 and TRBJ1-2, is DGGITQSPKYLFRKEGQNVTLSCEQNLNHDAMYWYRQDPGQGLRLIYYSQIVNDFQKGDIAEGYSVSREKKESFPLTVTSAQKNPTAFYLCASSYLQGSNYGYTFGSGTRLTVV.

The chain carries TRBV9 and TRBJ1-2, with 7 bases that match TRBD1. The V gene's germline CDR1 is SGDLS and CDR2 YYNGEE. V shed 0 bases and J 5 bases; nucleotides not matched to a gene: 4. The CDR3 consists of 14 residues. The CDR3, as DNA: TGTGCCAGCAGCGTAGAACAGGGGAGTTATGGCTACACCTTC. It codes for CASSVEQGSYGYTF.

V is TRBV10-3 and J is TRBJ1-2; D gene ambiguous. Germline V gene sequence: CDR1 ENHRY, CDR2 SYGVKD. Trimming pared 2 bases from V and 5 bases from J, leaving 9 bases between. The CDR3 spans 13 residues. CDR3 region: CAISEAEKYGYTF. DNA for the CDR3: TGTGCCATCAGTGAGGCGGAGAAATATGGCTACACCTTC.

The V and J genes are TRBV4-3 and TRBJ2-3, with 12 bases that match TRBD2. Germline trimming cut 1 base from V and 3 bases from J; bases unmatched to any gene: 2. The CDR3 totals 16 residues. Germline V CDR1 and CDR2: LGHNA, YSLEER. CDR3 nucleotides: TGCGCCAGCAGCCAAGGACTAGCGGGGGAAACAGATACGCAGTATTTT. The encoded protein is CASSQGLAGETDTQYF.

The sample holds one count of this clone. The CDR3 loop is CASNTQGVNTEAFF. CDR3 DNA: TGTGCCAGCAACACACAGGGGGTGAACACTGAAGCTTTCTTT. The J gene is TRBJ1-1, the V gene TRBV2; TRBD1 agrees at 8 bases. The CDR3 length is 14 residues. Germline lookup yields CDR1 SNHLY and CDR2 FYNNEI. V shed 7 bases, J shed 0 bases, and the junction held 4 bases outside the gene matches.

The chain links TRBV19 to TRBJ2-1; D might be TRBD1 (7 bases). The V end lost 6 bases, the J end lost 1 base, and 13 bases lay between the germline ends. This CDR3 region has 15 residues. Germline assignment: CDR1 LNHDA and CDR2 SQIVND (reference sequence). Written as DNA, the CDR3 is TGTGCCAGTAGCGAGTCAGGGGGGTCCTACAATGAGCAGTTCTTC. Residues: CASSESGGSYNEQFF.

The chain links TRBV6-4 to TRBJ2-2; perhaps TRBD1 as D (5 bases). V lost 2 bases and J 4 bases, leaving 5 bases between the germline ends. The CDR3 loop spans 13 amino acids. CDR1 is MRHNA and CDR2 is SNTAGT in the germline V gene. CDR3 protein: CASSDRGTGELFF. CDR3 sequence (DNA): TGTGCCAGCAGTGACAGGGGCACCGGGGAGCTGTTTTTT.

The chain uses TRBV6-5 and TRBJ2-5, with D possibly TRBD2 on 6 matching bases. CDR3 length: 14 residues. V dropped 6 bases and J dropped 5 bases, with 16 bases sitting between them. In germline, CDR1 is MNHEY, CDR2 SVGAGI. The CDR3 DNA sequence: TGTGCCAGCAGATCCCCCCGGGGAGGCGAGACCCAGTACTTC. This sequence encodes CASRSPRGGETQYF.

This chain uses TRBV27 with TRBJ2-3; 7 bases are shared with TRBD2. This CDR3 has 17 residues. CDR1 and CDR2 from the germline V gene are MNHEY and SMNVEV (reference sequence). V gave up 5 bases and J gave up 1 base; unmatched junction bases: 12. The CDR3 DNA reads as TGTGCCAGCAGTCCCCCCGGCTTTGCGGGGGGCACAGATACGCAGTATTTT. Translated: CASSPPGFAGGTDTQYF.

V is TRBV4-3 and J is TRBJ1-5, with a tentative D call TRBD1 (6 bases). CDR1 is LGHNA, CDR2 YSLEER, per germline. The CDR3 runs to 15 residues. Trimming pared 4 bases from V and 3 bases from J, leaving 13 bases between. The DNA for the CDR3 is TGCGCCAGCAGCCCAGAGTTGGGGGCCAATCAGCCCCAGCATTTT. This codes for CASSPELGANQPQHF.

The chain uses TRBV4-1 and TRBJ2-5; 9 bases fit TRBD1. The CDR3 has 16 amino acids. The V gene's germline CDR1 is MGHRA and CDR2 YSYEKL. The V gene end was trimmed by 1 base and the J gene end by 2 bases; junction bases not matched to a gene: 5. This chain's CDR3 is CASSQVRDREQETQYF. The CDR3 region has the DNA TGCGCCAGCAGCCAAGTCCGGGACAGGGAACAAGAGACCCAGTACTTC.

The chain carries TRBV7-2 and TRBJ2-7, with a possible D match to TRBD2 (6 bases). V lost 5 bases, J lost 6 bases, and 20 bases lay in between. Germline V CDR1 and CDR2: SGHTA, FQGNSA. This CDR3 spans 15 amino acids. The CDR3, as DNA: TGTGCCAGCAGCATGAGATTGGGGGGAGCAGGCGAGCAGTACTTC. It encodes CASSMRLGGAGEQYF.

This chain joins TRBV27 and TRBJ1-2, with 8 bases matching TRBD1. Germline CDR1 is MNHEY and CDR2 is SMNVEV (reference sequence). CDR3 length: 14 amino acids. With V trimmed by 4 bases and J by 4 bases, 5 bases remained unmatched. CDR3 region: CASSYRGDLYGYTF. CDR3 bases: TGTGCCAGCAGTTACAGGGGGGACCTCTATGGCTACACCTTC.

This rearrangement joins TRBV7-9 to TRBJ2-3, with D possibly being TRBD1 (6 bases). V gave up 4 bases and J gave up 3 bases, with 11 bases separating them. This CDR3 is 14 amino acids long. Germline-derived CDR1 and CDR2 are SEHNR and FQNEAQ (reference sequence). As DNA, the CDR3 is TGTGCCAGCAGCTCCCAACAGGGTACAGATACGCAGTATTTT. It yields the protein CASSSQQGTDTQYF.

This chain connects TRBV30 to TRBJ2-1; unclear D gene. Germline V gene data show CDR1 as GTSNPN and CDR2 as SVGIG (reference sequence). The CDR3 has 11 amino acids. The CDR3: CALALGNEQFF. The CDR3 DNA reads as TGTGCACTGGCCCTCGGGAATGAGCAGTTCTTC.

The chain combines TRBV4-2 with TRBJ2-7, with D unclear. Germline CDR1 reads LGHNA; CDR2 reads YNFKEQ. This CDR3 contains 14 residues. Trimming took off 1 base at V and 1 base at J, with 8 bases between the two ends. CDR3 in amino acids: CASSQVTPSYEQYF. CDR3 in DNA: TGTGCCAGCAGCCAAGTAACTCCATCCTACGAGCAGTACTTC.

This chain joins TRBV7-9 and TRBJ1-2; D is uncertain. The CDR3 is made up of 14 amino acids. Germline lookup yields CDR1 SEHNR and CDR2 FQNEAQ (reference sequence). V was trimmed by 5 bases and J by 4 bases, leaving 14 bases between them. The CDR3 loop is CASSADLGSYGYTF. In nucleotides, the CDR3 is TGTGCCAGCAGCGCGGACTTGGGGAGCTATGGCTACACCTTC.

On this clone: Other DNA sequences in the sample encode the same CDR3. The V and J genes are TRBV9 and TRBJ2-7; TRBD1 matches 9 bases. Losses at the gene ends were 0 bases for V and 2 bases for J; bases not matched to a gene: 0. Germline lookup yields CDR1 SGDLS and CDR2 YYNGEE. The CDR3 has 14 residues. CDR3 amino acids: CASSVGTGAYEQYF. CDR3 in DNA: TGTGCCAGCAGCGTAGGGACAGGGGCCTACGAGCAGTACTTC.

The genes are TRBV30 and TRBJ2-1, with a tentative D call TRBD2 (6 bases). Per germline, CDR1 GTSNPN and CDR2 SVGIG (reference sequence). The CDR3 is made up of 13 amino acids. V was shortened by 6 bases and J by 7 bases, with 16 bases between the two germline ends. CDR3 in amino acids: CACRRSAGNEQFF. The CDR3 DNA reads as TGTGCCTGTAGGCGTAGCGCGGGAAATGAGCAGTTCTTC.